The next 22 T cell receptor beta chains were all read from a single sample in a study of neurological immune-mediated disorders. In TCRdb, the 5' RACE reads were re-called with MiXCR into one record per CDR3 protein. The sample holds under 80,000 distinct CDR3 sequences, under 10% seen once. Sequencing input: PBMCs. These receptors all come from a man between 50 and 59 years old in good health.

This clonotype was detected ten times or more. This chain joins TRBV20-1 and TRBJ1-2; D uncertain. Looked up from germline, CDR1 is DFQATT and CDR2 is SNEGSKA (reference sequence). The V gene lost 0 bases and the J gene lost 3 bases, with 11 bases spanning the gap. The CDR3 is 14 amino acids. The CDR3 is CSARDGGRHYGYTF. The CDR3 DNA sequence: TGCAGTGCTAGAGATGGAGGCAGGCACTATGGCTACACCTTC.

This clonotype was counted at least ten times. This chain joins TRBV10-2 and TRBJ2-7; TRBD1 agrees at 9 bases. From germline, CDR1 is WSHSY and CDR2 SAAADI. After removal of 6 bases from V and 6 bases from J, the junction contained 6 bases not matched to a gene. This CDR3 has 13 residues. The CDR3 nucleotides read TGCGCCAGCAGGGAGGAGACAGGGGGCGAGCAGTACTTC. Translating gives CASREETGGEQYF.

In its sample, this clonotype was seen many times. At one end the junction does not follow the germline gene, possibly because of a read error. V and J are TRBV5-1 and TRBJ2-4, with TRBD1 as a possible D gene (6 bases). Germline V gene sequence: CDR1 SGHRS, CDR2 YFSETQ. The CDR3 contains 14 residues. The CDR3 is CASSPWTAQNIQYF. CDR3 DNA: TGCGCCAGCAGCCCCTGGACAGCCCAAAACATTCAGTACTTC.

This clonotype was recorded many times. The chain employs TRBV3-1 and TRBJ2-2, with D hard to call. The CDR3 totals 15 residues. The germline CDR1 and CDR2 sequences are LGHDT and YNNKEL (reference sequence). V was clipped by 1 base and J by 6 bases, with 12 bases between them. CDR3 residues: CASSQGAPRAGELFF. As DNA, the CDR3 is TGTGCCAGCAGCCAAGGAGCCCCCCGGGCCGGGGAGCTGTTTTTT.

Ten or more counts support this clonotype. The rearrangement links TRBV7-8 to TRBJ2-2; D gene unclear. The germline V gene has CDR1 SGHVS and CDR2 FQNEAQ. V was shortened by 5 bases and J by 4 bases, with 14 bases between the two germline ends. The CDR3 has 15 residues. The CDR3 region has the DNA TGTGCCAGCAGCCATGGCCTAACGGGCACCGGGGAGCTGTTTTTT. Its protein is CASSHGLTGTGELFF. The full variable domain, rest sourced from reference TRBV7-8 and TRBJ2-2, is GAGVSQSPRYKVAKRGQDVALRCDPISGHVSLFWYQQALGQGPEFLTYFQNEAQLDKSGLPSDRFFAERPEGSVSTLKIQRTQQEDSAVYLCASSHGLTGTGELFFGEGSRLTVL.

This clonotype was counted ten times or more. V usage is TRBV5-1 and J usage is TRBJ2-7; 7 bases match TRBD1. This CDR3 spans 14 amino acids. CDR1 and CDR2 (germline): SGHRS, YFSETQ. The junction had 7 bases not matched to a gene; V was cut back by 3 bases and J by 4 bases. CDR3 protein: CASSSRQGRYEQYF. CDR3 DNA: TGCGCCAGCAGCTCACGACAGGGAAGATACGAGCAGTACTTC.

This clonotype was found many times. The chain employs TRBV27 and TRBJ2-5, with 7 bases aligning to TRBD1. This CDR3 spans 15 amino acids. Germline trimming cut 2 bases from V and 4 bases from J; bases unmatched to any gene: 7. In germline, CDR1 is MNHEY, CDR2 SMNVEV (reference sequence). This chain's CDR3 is CASSLTIRQGETQYF. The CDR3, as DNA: TGTGCCAGCAGTTTAACCATAAGACAGGGAGAGACCCAGTACTTC.

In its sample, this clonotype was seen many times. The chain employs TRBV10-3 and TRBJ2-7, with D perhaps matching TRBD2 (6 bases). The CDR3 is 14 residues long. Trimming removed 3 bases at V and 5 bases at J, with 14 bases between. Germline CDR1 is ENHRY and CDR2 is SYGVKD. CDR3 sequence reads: CAISERGFNDEQYF. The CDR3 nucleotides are TGTGCCATCAGTGAACGGGGGTTTAACGACGAGCAGTACTTC.

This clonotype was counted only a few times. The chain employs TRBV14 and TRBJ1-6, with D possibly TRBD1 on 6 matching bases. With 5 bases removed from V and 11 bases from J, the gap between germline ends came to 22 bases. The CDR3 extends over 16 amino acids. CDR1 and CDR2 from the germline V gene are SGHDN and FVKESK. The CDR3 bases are TGTGCCAGCAGCAAAGGGGGGGGGTTGAGGATGGCACCCCTCCACTTT. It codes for CASSKGGGLRMAPLHF.

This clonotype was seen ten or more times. The CDR3 nucleotides read TGCGCCAGCAGCTTGGGGACAGGACAGCTCTCCTACGAGCAGTACTTC. This sequence encodes CASSLGTGQLSYEQYF. This chain uses TRBV5-1 with TRBJ2-7; 7 positions match TRBD1. The CDR3 consists of 16 residues. Germline values: CDR1 SGHRS, CDR2 YFSETQ. Trimming took 0 bases from V and 0 from J; bases not matched to a gene: 6. The whole variable domain, filled in from reference TRBV5-1 and TRBJ2-7, reads KAGVTQTPRYLIKTRGQQVTLSCSPISGHRSVSWYQQTPGQGLQFLFEYFSETQRNKGNFPGRFSGRQFSNSRSEMNVSTLELGDSALYLCASSLGTGQLSYEQYFGPGTRLTVT.

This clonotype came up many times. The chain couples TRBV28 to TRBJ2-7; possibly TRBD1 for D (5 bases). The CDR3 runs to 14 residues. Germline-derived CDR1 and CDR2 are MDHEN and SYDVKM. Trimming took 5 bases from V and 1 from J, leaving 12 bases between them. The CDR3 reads CASSGEGHSYEQYF. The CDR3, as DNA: TGTGCCAGCAGTGGGGAAGGACATTCCTACGAGCAGTACTTC. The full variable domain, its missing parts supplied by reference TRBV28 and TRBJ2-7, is DVKVTQSSRYLVKRTGEKVFLECVQDMDHENMFWYRQDPGLGLRLIYFSYDVKMKEKGDIPEGYSVSREKKERFSLILESASTNQTSMYLCASSGEGHSYEQYFGPGTRLTVT.

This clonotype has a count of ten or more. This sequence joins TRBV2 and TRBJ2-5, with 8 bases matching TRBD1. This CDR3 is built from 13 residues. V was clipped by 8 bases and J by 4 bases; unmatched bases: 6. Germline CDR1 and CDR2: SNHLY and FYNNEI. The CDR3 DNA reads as TGTGCCAGCGACGGGACAGGAGGAGAGACCCAGTACTTC. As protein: CASDGTGGETQYF.

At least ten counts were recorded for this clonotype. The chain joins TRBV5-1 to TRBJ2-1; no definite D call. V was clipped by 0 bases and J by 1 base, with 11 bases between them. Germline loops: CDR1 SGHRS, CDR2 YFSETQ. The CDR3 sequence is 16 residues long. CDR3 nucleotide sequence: TGCGCCAGCAGCTTGGGTGTAGTAGGGTCCTACAATGAGCAGTTCTTC. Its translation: CASSLGVVGSYNEQFF.

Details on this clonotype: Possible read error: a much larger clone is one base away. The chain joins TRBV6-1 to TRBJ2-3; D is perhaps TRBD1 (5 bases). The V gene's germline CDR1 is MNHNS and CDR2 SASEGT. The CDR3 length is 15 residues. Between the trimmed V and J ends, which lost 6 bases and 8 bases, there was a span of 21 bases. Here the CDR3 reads CASSNQGWGQGTQYF. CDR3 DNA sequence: TGTGCCAGCAGCAACCAGGGATGGGGTCAGGGTACGCAGTATTTT.

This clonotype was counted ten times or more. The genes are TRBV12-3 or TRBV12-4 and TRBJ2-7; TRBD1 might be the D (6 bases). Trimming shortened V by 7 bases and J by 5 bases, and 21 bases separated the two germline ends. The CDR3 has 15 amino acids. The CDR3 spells CASTPGAGETHEQYF. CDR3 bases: TGTGCCAGCACCCCCGGCGCAGGGGAAACCCACGAGCAGTACTTC.

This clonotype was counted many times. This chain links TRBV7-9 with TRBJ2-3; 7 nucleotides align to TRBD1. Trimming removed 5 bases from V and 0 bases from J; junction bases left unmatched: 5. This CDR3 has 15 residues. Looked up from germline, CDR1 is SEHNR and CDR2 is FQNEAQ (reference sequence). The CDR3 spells CASSLGTASTDTQYF. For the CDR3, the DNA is TGTGCCAGCAGCCTTGGGACAGCTAGCACAGATACGCAGTATTTT.

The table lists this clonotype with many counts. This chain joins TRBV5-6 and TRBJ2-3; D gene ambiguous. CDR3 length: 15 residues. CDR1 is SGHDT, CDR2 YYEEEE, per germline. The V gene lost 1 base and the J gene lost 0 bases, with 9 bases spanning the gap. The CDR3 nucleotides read TGTGCCAGCAGCTTGAGGCAGACTAGCACAGATACGCAGTATTTT. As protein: CASSLRQTSTDTQYF.

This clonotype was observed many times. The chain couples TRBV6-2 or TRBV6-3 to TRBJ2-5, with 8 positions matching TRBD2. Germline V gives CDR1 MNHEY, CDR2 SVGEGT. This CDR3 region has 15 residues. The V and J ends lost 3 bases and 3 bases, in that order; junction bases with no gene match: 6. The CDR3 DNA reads TGTGCCAGCAGTTATTATAGCGGGGCCAAAGAGACCCAGTACTTC. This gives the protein CASSYYSGAKETQYF.

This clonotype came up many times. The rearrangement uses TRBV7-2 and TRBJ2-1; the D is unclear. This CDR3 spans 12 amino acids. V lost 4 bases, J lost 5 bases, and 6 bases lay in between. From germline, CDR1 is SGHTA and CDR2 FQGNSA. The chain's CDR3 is CASSSTHNEQFF. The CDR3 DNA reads TGTGCCAGCAGCTCGACCCACAATGAGCAGTTCTTC.

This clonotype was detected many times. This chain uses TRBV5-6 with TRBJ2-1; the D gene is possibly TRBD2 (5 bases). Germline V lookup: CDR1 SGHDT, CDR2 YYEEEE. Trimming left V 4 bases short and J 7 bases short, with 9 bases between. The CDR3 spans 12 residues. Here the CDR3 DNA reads TGTGCCAGCAGCCTTCGGAGGAATGAGCAGTTCTTC. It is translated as CASSLRRNEQFF.

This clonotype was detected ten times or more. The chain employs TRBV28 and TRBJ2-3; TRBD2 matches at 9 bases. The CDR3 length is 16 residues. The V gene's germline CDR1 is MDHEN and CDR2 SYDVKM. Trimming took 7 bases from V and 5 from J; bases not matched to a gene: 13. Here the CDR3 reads CASKTPQRGAEDTQYF. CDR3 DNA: TGTGCCAGCAAAACCCCCCAGCGGGGGGCAGAAGATACGCAGTATTTT. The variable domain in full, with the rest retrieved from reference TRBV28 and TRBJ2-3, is DVKVTQSSRYLVKRTGEKVFLECVQDMDHENMFWYRQDPGLGLRLIYFSYDVKMKEKGDIPEGYSVSREKKERFSLILESASTNQTSMYLCASKTPQRGAEDTQYFGPGTRLTVL.

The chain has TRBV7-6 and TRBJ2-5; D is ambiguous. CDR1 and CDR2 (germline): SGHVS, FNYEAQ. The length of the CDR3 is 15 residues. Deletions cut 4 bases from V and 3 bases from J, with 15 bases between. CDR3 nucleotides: TGTGCCAGCAGCTACGATACCCGAGATAAAGAGACCCAGTACTTC. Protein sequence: CASSYDTRDKETQYF. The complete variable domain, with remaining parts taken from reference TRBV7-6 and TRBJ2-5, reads GAGVSQSPRYKVTKRGQDVALRCDPISGHVSLYWYRQALGQGPEFLTYFNYEAQQDKSGLPNDRFSAERPEGSISTLTIQRTEQRDSAMYRCASSYDTRDKETQYFGPGTRLLVL.